This TCR beta chain was identified during a study of low-dose radiotherapy and immunotherapy resistance in tumors (dated by TCRdb to between 2022 and 2023). About the investigation overall: Patients in Cohort 1 were given 0.5 Gy per fraction every 2 weeks, and the prescribed total PTV dose was 6.5 Gy. Patients in Cohort 2 were given 1 Gy per fraction every two weeks, for a total of 13 Gy across 26 weeks. Nivolumab and ipilimumab were both given intravenously, with nivolumab at a 240 mg flat dose every two weeks and ipilimumab at 1 mg/kg every six weeks. Intravenous cyclophosphamide at 200 mg/m2 was administered every two weeks, one day ahead of each radiation and immunotherapy administration. Starting on cycle 1 day 1, patients took 300 mg of aspirin by mouth once daily for four cycles. No randomization into treatment groups was done for the people taking part in the trial. Eight patients were included in the translational analysis: three from the first dose cohort and the first five from the second dose cohort.

In light of the paper, this sample's time point label describes: before trial treatment. The donors came from RACIN, which was a single-arm phase I dose-escalation trial that paired nivolumab and ipilimumab with aspirin, low-dose cyclophosphamide and low-dose radiotherapy. Eligible patients had advanced, TIL-negative solid tumors. The CDR3, cysteine through phenylalanine, is 15 amino acids long. Only the CDR3 part of the read is kept: 45 bases, read in frame from the first base. The germline V gene sets CDR1 to MDHEN and CDR2 to SYDVKM. Deletion took 5 bases off V and 0 bases off J, with a span of 10 bases between the germline ends. This clonotype showed up many times. What antigen it recognizes has not been identified. There are no base qualities to consult, and no much larger clone falls within one base. The instrument was an Illumina HiSeq 2500. Superscript III and a set of TRAV- and TRBV-specific primers were used to synthesize first-strand cDNA, so that both TCRalpha and TCRbeta chains were covered. An approximately 20-cycle PCR with Phusion amplified the TCRs, pairing a constant-region primer with the adapter that was attached to the V primers. Amplification of the isolated mRNA was done with the MessageAmp II aRNA Amplification Kit, which involved a roughly 16-hour in vitro transcription at 37 degrees C. The Dynabeads mRNA DIRECT Purification Kit was used to isolate mRNA for TCR sequencing. Indexed Illumina adapters were added in a second approximately 25-cycle Phusion PCR, and the resulting products were purified with AMPure XP beads. The original pipeline was this. Custom Perl scripts pooled TCR sequences encoding the same protein, removed out-of-frame sequences and computed each clonotype's abundance. The analysis excluded TCR sequences that were supported by just one read. Repertoire metrics included Shannon entropy, Gini index, clonality, richness, and frequency of TCRs shared between repertoires. TCRdb trimmed the raw reads at Q25, called clones with MiXCR and kept productive beta chains. When rows share a CDR3 protein, they turn into one entry using the most common DNA and genes. TCRdb, rather than the study authors, made the V and J calls. The sample contains about 39,000 distinct CDR3 sequences, around a third of them found a single time. The ten largest account for roughly 3.7% of the sample.

This sequence uses TRBV28 and TRBJ2-2; the D gene cannot be resolved reliably. The source is a male donor with gallbladder cancer. This material consisted of PBMCs, taken before treatment. The sequenced DNA is TGTGCCAGCAGTGTCTCGGGCGCGAACACCGGGGAGCTGTTTTTT. It is translated as CASSVSGANTGELFF.